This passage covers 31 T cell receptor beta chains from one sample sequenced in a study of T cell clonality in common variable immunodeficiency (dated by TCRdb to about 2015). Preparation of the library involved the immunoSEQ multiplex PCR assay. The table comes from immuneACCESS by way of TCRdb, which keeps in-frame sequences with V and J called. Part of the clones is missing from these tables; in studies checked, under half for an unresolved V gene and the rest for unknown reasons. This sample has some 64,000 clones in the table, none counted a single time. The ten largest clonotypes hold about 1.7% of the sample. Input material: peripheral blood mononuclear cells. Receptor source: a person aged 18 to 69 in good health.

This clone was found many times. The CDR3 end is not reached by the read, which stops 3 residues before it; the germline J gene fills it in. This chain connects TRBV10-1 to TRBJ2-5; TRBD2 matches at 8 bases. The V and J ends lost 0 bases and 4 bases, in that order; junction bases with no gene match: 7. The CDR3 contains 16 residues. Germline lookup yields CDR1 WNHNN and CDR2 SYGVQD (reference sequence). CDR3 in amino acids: CASSESHAGGLETQYF. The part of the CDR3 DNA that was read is TGCGCCAGCAGTGAGTCTCACGCGGGGGGTTTAGAGACC.

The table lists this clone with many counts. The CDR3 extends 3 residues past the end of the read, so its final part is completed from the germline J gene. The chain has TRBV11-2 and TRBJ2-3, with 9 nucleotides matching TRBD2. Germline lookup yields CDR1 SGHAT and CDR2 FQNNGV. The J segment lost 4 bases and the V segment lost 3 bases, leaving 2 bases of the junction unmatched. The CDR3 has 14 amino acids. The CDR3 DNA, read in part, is TGTGCCAGCAGCTTGGGACTAGCTCCAGATACG. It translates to CASSLGLAPDT. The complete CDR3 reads CASSLGLAPDTQYF.

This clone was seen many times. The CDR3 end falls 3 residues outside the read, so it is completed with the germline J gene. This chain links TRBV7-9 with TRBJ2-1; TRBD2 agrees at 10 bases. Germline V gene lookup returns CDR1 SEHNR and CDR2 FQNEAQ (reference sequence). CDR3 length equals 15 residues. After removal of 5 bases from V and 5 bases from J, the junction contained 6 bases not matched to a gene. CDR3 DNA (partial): TGTGCCAGCAGCGCCGGGACTAGCGAGAACAATGAG. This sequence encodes CASSAGTSENNE. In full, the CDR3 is CASSAGTSENNEQFF. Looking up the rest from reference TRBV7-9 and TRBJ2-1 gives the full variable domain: DTGVSQNPRHKITKRGQNVTFRCDPISEHNRLYWYRQTLGQGPEFLTYFQNEAQLEKSRLLSDRFSAERPKGSFSTLEIQRTEQGDSAMYLCASSAGTSENNEQFFGPGTRLTVL.

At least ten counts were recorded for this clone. The CDR3 here is CASSLEGHNSPLHF. Incomplete CDR3 DNA: TGTGCCAGCAGCTTGGAGGGCCACAATTCACCC. J is TRBJ1-6 and V is TRBV5-8, with no clear D. Read sequence stops 3 residues before the CDR3 end, and the germline J gene provides the missing end. V lost 0 bases to trimming and J lost 7 bases, with 8 bases between them. Germline assignment: CDR1 SGHTS and CDR2 YDEGEE. The CDR3 is 14 amino acids.

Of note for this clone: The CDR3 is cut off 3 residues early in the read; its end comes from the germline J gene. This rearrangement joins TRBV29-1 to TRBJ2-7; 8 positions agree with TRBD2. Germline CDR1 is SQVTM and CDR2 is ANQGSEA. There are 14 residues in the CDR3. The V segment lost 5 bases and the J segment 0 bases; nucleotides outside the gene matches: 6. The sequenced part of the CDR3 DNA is TGCAGCGTTCATTTTAGCGGGAACTCCTACGAG. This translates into CSVHFSGNSYE. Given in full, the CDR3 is CSVHFSGNSYEQYF.

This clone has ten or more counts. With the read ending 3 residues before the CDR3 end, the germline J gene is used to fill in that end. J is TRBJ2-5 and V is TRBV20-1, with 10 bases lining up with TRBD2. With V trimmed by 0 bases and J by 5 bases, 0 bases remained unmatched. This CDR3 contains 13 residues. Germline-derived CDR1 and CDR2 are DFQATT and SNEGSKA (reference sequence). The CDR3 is CSARETSGETQYF. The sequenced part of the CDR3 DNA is TGCAGTGCTAGAGAGACTAGCGGGGAGACC.

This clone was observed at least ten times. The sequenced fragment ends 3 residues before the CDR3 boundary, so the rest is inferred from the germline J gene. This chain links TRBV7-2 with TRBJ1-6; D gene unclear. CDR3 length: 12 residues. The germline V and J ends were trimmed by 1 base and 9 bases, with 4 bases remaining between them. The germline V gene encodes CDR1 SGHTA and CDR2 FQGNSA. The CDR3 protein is CASSLVLSPLHF. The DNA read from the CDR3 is TGTGCCAGCAGCTTAGTTCTTTCACCC.

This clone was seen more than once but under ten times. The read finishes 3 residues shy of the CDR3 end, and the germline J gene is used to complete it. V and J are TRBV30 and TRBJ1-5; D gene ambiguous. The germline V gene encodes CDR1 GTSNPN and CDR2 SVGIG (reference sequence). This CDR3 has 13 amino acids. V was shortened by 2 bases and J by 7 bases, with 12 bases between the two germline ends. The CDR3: CAWSPEAQQPQHF. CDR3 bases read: TGTGCCTGGAGTCCCGAGGCACAGCAGCCC.

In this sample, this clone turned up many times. CDR3 residues: CASSLGLAGEYNEQFF. The covered CDR3 bases are TGCGCCAGCAGCTTGGGACTAGCGGGAGAGTACAATGAG. The V call is TRBV5-1, the J call TRBJ2-1; the match to TRBD2 covers 12 bases. Read sequence stops 3 residues before the CDR3 end, and the germline J gene provides the missing end. V was clipped by 0 bases and J by 4 bases; unmatched bases: 2. CDR3 size: 16 residues. Germline CDR1 is SGHRS and CDR2 is YFSETQ.

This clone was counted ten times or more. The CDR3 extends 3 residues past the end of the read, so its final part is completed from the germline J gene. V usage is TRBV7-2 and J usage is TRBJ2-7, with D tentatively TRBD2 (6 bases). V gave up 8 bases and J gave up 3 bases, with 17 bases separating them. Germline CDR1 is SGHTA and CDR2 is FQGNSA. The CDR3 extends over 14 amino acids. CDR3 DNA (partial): TGTGCCAGCTCCGCTTCTGGGGGGAACTACGAG. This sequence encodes CASSASGGNYE. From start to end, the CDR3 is CASSASGGNYEQYF.

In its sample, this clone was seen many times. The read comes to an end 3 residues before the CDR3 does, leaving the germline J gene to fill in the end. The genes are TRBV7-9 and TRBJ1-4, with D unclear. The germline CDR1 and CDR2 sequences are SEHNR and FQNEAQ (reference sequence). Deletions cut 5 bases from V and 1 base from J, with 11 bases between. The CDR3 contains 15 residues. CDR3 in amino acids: CASSTSWGTNEKLFF. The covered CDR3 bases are TGTGCCAGCAGCACTAGTTGGGGAACTAATGAAAAA.

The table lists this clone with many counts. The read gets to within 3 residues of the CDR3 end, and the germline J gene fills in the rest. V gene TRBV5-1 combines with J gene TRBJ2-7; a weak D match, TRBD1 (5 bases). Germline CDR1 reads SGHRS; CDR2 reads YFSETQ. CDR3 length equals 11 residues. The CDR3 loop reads CTGLQVYEQYF. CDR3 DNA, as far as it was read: TGCACCGGCTTACAGGTTTACGAG.

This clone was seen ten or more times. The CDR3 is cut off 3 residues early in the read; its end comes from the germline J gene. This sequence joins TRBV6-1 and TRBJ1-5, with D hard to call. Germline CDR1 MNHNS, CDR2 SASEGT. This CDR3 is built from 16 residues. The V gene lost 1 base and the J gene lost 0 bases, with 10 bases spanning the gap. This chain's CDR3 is CASSEGSQLSNQPQHF. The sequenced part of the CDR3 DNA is TGTGCCAGCAGTGAAGGGTCACAGCTTAGCAATCAGCCC.

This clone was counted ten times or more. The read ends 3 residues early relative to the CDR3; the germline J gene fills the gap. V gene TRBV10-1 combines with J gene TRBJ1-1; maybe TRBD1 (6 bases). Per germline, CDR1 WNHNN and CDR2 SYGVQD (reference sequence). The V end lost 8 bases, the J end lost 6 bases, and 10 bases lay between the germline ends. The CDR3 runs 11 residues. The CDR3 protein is CASPRTAEAFF. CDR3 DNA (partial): TGCGCCAGCCCCCGGACAGCTGAA.

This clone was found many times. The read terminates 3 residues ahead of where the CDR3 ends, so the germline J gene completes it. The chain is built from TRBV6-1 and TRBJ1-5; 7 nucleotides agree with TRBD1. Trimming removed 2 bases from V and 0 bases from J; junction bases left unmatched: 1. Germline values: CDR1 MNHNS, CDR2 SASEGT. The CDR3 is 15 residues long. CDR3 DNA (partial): TGTGCCAGCAGTGAAACAGGGGATAGCAATCAGCCC. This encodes CASSETGDSNQP. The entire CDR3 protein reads CASSETGDSNQPQHF.

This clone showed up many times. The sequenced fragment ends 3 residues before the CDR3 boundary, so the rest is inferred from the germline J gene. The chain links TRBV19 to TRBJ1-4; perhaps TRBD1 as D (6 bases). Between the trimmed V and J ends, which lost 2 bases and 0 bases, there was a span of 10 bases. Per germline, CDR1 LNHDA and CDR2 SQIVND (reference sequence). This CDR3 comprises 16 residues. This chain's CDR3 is CASSIMGQTTNEKLFF. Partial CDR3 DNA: TGTGCCAGTAGTATAATGGGACAAACAACTAATGAAAAA.

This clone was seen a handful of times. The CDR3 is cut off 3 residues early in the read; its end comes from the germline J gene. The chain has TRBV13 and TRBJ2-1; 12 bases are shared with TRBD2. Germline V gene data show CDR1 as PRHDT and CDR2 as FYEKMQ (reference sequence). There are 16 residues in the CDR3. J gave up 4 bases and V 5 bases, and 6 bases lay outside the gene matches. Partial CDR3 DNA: TGTGCCAGCAGCGGCCGACTAGCGGGAGCGTACAATGAG. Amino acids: CASSGRLAGAYNE. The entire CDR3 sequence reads CASSGRLAGAYNEQFF.

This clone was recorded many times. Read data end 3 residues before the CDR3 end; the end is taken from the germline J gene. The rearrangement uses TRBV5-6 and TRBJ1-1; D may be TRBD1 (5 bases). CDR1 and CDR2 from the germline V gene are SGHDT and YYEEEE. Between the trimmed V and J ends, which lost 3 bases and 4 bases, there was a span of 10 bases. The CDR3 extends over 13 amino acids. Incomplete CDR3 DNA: TGTGCCAGCAGCTCAGCAGGGAGCACTGAA. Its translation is CASSSAGSTE. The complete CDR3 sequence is CASSSAGSTEAFF.

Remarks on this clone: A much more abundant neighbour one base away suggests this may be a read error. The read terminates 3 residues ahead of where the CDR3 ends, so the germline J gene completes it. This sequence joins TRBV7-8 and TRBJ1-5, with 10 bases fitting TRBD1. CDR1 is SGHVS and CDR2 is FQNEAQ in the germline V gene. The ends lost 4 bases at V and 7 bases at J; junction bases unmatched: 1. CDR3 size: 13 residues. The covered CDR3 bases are TGTGCCAGCAGCTGGGACAGGGGACAGCCC. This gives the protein CASSWDRGQP. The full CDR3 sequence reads CASSWDRGQPQHF.

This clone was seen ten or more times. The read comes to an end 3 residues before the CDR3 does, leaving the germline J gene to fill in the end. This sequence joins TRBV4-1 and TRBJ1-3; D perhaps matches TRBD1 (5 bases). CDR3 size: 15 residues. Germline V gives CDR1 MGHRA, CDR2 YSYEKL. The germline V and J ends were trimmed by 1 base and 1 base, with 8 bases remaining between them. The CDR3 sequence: CASSQVKGSGNTIYF. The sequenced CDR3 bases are TGCGCCAGCAGCCAAGTAAAGGGGTCTGGAAACACC.

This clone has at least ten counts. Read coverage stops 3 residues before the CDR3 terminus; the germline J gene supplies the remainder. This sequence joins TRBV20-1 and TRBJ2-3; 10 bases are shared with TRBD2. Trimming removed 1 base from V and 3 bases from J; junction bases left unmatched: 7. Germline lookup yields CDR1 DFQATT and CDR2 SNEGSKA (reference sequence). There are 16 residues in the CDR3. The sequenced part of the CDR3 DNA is TGCAGTGCTAGAGGGCCGGGACTAGCGTCGACAGATACG. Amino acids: CSARGPGLASTDT. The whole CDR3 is CSARGPGLASTDTQYF.

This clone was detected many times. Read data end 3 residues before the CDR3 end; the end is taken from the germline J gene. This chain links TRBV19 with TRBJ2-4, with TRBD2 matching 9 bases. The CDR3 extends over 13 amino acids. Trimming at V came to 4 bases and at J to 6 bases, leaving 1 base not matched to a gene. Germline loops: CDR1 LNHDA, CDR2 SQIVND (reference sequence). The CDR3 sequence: CASSNSGGNIQYF. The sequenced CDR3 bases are TGTGCCAGTAGTAATAGCGGGGGAAACATT.

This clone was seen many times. The part of the CDR3 DNA that was read is TGTGCCAGCAACCGACAGGGGGCGCGCACCGGGGAG. Its protein product is CASNRQGARTGE. The whole CDR3 protein is CASNRQGARTGELFF. The gene calls are TRBV11-2 and TRBJ2-2; 10 nucleotides line up with TRBD1. Coverage ceases 3 residues before the CDR3 finishes, and the germline J gene fills in the end. With 7 bases clipped from V and 4 bases from J, the junction kept 6 bases outside the gene matches. The germline gives CDR1 SGHAT, CDR2 FQNNGV. CDR3 length: 15 amino acids.

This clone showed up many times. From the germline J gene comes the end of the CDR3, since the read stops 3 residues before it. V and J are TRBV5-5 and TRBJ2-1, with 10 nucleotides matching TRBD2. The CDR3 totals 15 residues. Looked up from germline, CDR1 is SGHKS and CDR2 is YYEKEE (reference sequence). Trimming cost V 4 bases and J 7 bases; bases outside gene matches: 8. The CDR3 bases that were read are TGTGCCAGCAGCCCCTGGAGCGGGGGGGTAAATGAG. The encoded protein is CASSPWSGGVNE. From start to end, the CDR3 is CASSPWSGGVNEQFF.

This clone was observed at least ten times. CDR3 bases read: TGTGCCAGCAGGACCGGGGGGGTAGGCACCGGGGAG. It translates to CASRTGGVGTGE. The full CDR3 is CASRTGGVGTGELFF. This chain connects TRBV2 to TRBJ2-2; 8 bases are a match to TRBD2. The read falls 3 residues short of the CDR3 end, and the missing part is taken from the germline J gene. In germline, CDR1 is SNHLY, CDR2 FYNNEI. This CDR3 has 15 amino acids. J lost 4 bases, V lost 6 bases, and 7 bases had no gene match.

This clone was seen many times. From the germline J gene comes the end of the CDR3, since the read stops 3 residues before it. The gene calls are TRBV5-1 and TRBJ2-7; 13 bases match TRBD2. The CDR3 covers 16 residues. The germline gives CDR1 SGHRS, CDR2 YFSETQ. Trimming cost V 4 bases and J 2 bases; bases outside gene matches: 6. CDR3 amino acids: CASSHLGTSGAYEQYF. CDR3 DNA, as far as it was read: TGCGCCAGCAGCCACCTCGGGACTAGCGGGGCCTACGAG.

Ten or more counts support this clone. CDR3 in amino acids: CASSGQPGGNEKLFF. The DNA read from the CDR3 is TGTGCCAGCAGTGGCCAACCGGGGGGGAATGAAAAA. The genes are TRBV3-1 (or the pseudogene TRBV3-2) and TRBJ1-4, with a weak D call TRBD1 (5 bases). With the read ending 3 residues before the CDR3 end, the germline J gene is used to fill in that end. Germline V lookup: CDR1 LGHDT, CDR2 YNNKEL (reference sequence). The CDR3 contains 15 residues. Deletions cut 6 bases from V and 5 bases from J, with 16 bases between.

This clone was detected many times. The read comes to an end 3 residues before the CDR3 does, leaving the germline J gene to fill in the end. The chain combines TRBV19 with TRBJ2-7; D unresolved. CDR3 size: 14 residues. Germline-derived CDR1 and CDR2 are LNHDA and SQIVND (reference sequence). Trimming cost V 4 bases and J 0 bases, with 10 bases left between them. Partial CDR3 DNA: TGTGCCAGTAGTAGGTCCCAGAGCTCCTACGAG. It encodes CASSRSQSSYE. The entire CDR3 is CASSRSQSSYEQYF.

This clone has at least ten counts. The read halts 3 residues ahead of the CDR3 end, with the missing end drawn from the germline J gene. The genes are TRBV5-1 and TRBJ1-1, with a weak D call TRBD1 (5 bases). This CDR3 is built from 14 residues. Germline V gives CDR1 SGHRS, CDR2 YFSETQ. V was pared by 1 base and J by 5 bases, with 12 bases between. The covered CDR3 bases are TGCGCCAGCAGCTTGCAGGGAAGCGGGACTGAA. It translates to CASSLQGSGTE. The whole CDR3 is CASSLQGSGTEAFF.

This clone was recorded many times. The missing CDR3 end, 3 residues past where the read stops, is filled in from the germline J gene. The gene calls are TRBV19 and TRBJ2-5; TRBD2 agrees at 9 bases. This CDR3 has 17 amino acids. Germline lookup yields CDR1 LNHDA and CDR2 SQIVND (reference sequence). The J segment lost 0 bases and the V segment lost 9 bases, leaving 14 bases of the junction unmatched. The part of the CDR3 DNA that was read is TGTGCCAGCTCTATGAGGGGACTAGCAGGTCACCAAGAGACC. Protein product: CASSMRGLAGHQET. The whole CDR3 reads CASSMRGLAGHQETQYF.

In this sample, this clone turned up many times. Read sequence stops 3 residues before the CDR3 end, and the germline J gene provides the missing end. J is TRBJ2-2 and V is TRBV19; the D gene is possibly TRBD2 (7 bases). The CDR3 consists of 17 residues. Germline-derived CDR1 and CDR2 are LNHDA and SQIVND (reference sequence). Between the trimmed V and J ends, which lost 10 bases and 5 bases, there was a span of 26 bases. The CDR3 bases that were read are TGTGCCACCTCGGGGTCCCCAGGGGAGGGAGGAACCGGGGAG. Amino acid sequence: CATSGSPGEGGTGE. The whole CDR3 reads CATSGSPGEGGTGELFF. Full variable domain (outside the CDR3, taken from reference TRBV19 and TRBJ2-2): DGGITQSPKYLFRKEGQNVTLSCEQNLNHDAMYWYRQDPGQGLRLIYYSQIVNDFQKGDIAEGYSVSREKKESFPLTVTSAQKNPTAFYLCATSGSPGEGGTGELFFGEGSRLTVL.